A single sample is the source of the 2 T cell receptor beta chains below, sequenced in a study of T cells in Graves' hyperthyroidism and ophthalmopathy. Using RNA transcripts as the source, TCR beta CDR3 regions were amplified. With the HTBI primer set, the TCR CDR3 went through a first round of RT-PCR. TCRdb analysed the multiplex PCR reads with MiXCR anew, one entry per CDR3 protein. The table records 640,000 or so distinct CDR3 sequences, 14% of them present only once. The specimen sequenced was blood. The receptors were sampled from a woman aged 18-35 years with Graves' ophthalmopathy.

The chain uses TRBV9 and TRBJ1-1; TRBD1 matches at 11 bases. In germline, CDR1 is SGDLS, CDR2 YYNGEE. The CDR3 extends over 14 amino acids. Trimming took 3 bases from V and 4 from J; bases not matched to a gene: 2. CDR3 amino acids: CASSAGTGGTEAFF. In nucleotides, the CDR3 is TGTGCCAGCAGCGCCGGGACAGGGGGCACTGAAGCTTTCTTT.

Remarks on this clonotype: A much larger clonotype is one base distant, so this may be a read error. V is TRBV7-8 and J is TRBJ1-2, with 9 bases matching TRBD1. The CDR3 is 15 amino acids. Looked up from germline, CDR1 is SGHVS and CDR2 is FQNEAQ. J lost 4 bases, V lost 5 bases, and 8 bases had no gene match. This chain's CDR3 is CASSARQGGPYGYTF. The DNA for the CDR3 is TGTGCCAGCAGCGCCAGACAGGGGGGGCCCTATGGCTACACCTTC.